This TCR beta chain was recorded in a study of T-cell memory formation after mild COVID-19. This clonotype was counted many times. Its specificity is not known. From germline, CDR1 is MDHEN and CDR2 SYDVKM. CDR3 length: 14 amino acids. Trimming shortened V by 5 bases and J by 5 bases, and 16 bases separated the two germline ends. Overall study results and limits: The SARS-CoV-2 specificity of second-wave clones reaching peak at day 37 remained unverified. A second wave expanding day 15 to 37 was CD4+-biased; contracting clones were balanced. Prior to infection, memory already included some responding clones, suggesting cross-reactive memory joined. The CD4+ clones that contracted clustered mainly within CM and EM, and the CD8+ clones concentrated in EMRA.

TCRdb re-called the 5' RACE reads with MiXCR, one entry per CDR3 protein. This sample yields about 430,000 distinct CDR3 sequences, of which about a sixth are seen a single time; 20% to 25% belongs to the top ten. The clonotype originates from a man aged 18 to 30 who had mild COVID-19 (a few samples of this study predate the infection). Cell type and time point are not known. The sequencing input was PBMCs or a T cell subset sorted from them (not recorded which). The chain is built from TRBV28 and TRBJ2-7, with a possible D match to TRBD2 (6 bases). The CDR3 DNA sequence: TGTGCCAGCAGTGCTCCAGGGAGGACCCACGAGCAGTACGTC. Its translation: CASSAPGRTHEQYV.